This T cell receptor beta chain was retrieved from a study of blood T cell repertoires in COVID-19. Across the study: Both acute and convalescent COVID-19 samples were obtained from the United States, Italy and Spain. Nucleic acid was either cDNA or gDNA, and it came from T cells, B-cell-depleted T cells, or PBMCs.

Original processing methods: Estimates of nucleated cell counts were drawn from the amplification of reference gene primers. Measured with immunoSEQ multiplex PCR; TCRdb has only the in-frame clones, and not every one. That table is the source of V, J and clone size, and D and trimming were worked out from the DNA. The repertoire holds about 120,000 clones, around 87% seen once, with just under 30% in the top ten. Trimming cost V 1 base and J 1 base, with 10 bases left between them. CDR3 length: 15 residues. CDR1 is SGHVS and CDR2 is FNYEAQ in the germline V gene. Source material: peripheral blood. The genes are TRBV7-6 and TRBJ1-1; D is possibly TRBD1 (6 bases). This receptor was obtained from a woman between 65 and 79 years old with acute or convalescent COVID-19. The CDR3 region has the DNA TGTGCCAGCAGCTTAGAACAGGGTTGGAACACTGAAGCTTTCTTT. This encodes CASSLEQGWNTEAFF.